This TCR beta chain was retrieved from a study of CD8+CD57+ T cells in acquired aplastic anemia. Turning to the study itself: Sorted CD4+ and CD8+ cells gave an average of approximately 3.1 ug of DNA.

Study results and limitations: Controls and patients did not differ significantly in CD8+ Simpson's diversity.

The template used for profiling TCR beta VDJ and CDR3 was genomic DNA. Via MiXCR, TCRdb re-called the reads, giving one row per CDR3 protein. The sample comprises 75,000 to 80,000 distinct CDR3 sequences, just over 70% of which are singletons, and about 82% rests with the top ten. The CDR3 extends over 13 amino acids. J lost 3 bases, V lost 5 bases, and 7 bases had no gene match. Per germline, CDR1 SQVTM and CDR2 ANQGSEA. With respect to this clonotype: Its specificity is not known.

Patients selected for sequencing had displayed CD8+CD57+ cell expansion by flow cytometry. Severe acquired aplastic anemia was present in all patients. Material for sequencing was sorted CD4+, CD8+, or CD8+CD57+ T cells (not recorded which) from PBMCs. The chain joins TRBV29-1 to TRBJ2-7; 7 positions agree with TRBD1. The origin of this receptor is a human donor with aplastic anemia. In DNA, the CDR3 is TGCAGCGTTTCTAAGACAGGGAACTACGAGCAGTACTTC. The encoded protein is CSVSKTGNYEQYF.